This is a list of T cell receptor beta chains from one sample in a study of PD-1 blockade in mismatch repair-deficient tumors. Clones were sequenced by immunoSEQ multiplex PCR, and TCRdb holds only the in-frame ones, with some missing. The repertoire holds tens of thousands of clones, with roughly 83% as singletons. Sequenced material: PBMCs, taken less than 40 weeks after starting pembrolizumab. These receptors were collected from an adult with mismatch repair-deficient cancer. The CDR3 runs from the conserved cysteine through the conserved F or W.

TRBJ2-7 TRBV15 CATSRASTGSYEQYF
TRBJ2-5 TRBV5-1 CASSLTGGSWETQYF
TRBJ2-1 TRBV11-3 CASSTGVGNEQFF
TRBJ2-7 TRBV9 CASSVTGTGVLEQYF
TRBJ2-7 TRBV28 CASSVLYEQYF
TRBJ2-1 TRBV19 CASSTIVPGTKQFF
TRBJ2-7 TRBV9 CASSVGGTGEYEQYF
TRBJ2-1 TRBV7-2 CASSLSFDNEQFF
TRBJ2-2 TRBV9 CASSSGVTGELFF
TRBJ2-1 TRBV29-1 CSVSSGGSYNEQFF
TRBJ2-7 TRBV28 CASSLNRGKLEQYF
TRBJ2-3 TRBV5-1 CASSLAVDTQYF
TRBJ2-7 TRBV9 CASSVGLAGAEQYF
TRBJ2-7 TRBV5-5 CASSLVPGGSYEQYF
TRBJ1-2 TRBV6-5 CASRPGGGRGYTF
TRBJ1-1 TRBV5-1 CASSSQASNTEAFF
TRBJ1-1 TRBV28 CASSQTHGTENTEAFF
TRBJ2-5 TRBV5-8 CASSPRQGQETQYF
TRBJ1-3 TRBV7-9 CASSLSGGRGNTIYF
TRBJ1-1 TRBV11-3 CASSLEQGRGMNTEAFF
TRBJ1-2 TRBV19 CASSGGGGRTAANYGYTF
TRBJ2-7 TRBV9 CASSAGTSGYEQYF
TRBJ2-3 TRBV7-9 CASSFQLAGTDTQYF
TRBJ2-1 TRBV5-4 CASSFGTSGADNEQFF
TRBJ1-1 TRBV7-9 CASRHTNKNTEAFF
TRBJ2-1 TRBV4-2 CASSQGQVTTNEQFF
TRBJ2-7 TRBV5-5 CASSRRAGDSYEQYF
TRBJ2-7 TRBV7-2 CASSLIVYEQYF
TRBJ2-3 TRBV7-9 CASSAGGVLAGRVDTQYF
TRBJ2-1 TRBV12-1 CASRYRGLAGDPDEQFF
TRBJ2-3 TRBV27 CASSPGQAPDTQYF
TRBJ1-2 TRBV29-1 CSVGQANYGYTF
TRBJ1-1 TRBV7-2 CASSFPIRGKDTEAFF
TRBJ1-1 TRBV27 CASSFRGREAFF
TRBJ2-7 TRBV6-6 CASWTSWGEQYF
TRBJ1-5 TRBV30 CAWSQGTVSNQPQHF
TRBJ2-2 TRBV7-2 CASSLMGHLGELFF
TRBJ2-5 TRBV5-1 CASSPQVQETQYF
TRBJ1-5 TRBV6-5 CASSPDRTNQPQHF
TRBJ2-7 TRBV18 CASSPQGWEQYF
TRBJ1-4 TRBV29-1 CSVQQGQSNEKLFF
TRBJ2-5 TRBV9 CASSLQGHGETQYF
TRBJ2-6 TRBV28 CASSLVGVGANVLTF
TRBJ2-7 TRBV28 CASSPKGLAGNEQYF
TRBJ1-1 TRBV11-1 CASSFSEGNTEAFF
TRBJ2-5 TRBV9 CASSAGLINSRETQYF
TRBJ1-4 TRBV7-9 CASSRGDTATNEKLFF
TRBJ2-1 TRBV9 CASSSRRYNEQFF
TRBJ2-3 TRBV4-1 CASSQPTSRGDTQYF
TRBJ1-1 TRBV9 CASSSTGNVAEAFF
TRBJ1-1 TRBV18 CASSPPGRGGTEAFF